The T cell receptor beta chain under discussion was sequenced for a study of blood T cells in healthy people across ages. The extraction recovered at least 6 micrograms of total RNA per sample. A sample-barcoded 5' primer and a J-beta primer mix were used in a second PCR of roughly 7 to 11 cycles. From the 5' RACE reads, TCRdb called clonotypes with MiXCR, one entry per CDR3 protein. The sample contains 650,000 to 1,000,000 distinct CDR3 sequences, around 36% of which appear only once. Germline lookup yields CDR1 MNHEY and CDR2 SVGEGT. The length of the CDR3 is 15 residues. Of note for this clonotype: A junction boundary mismatches the germline segment, possibly from a read error.

The source of this sequence is a man between 18 and 29 years old in good health. The specimen was blood. The chain combines TRBV6-2 or TRBV6-3 with TRBJ1-2; tentative D call: TRBD1 (5 bases). CDR3 residues: CTSSYSTVSGEGYTF. CDR3 sequence (DNA): TGTACCAGCAGTTACTCGACGGTTTCGGGGGAAGGCTACACCTTC.